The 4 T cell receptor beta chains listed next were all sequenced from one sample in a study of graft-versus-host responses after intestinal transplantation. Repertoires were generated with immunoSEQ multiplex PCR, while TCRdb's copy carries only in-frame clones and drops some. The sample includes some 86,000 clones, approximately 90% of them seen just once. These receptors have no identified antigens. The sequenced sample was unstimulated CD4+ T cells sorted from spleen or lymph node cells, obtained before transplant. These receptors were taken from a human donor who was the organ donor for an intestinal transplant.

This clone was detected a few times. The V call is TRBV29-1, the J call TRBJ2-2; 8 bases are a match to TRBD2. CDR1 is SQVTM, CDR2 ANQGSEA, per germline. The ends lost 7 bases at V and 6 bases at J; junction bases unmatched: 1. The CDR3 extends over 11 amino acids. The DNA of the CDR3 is TGCAGCGGCGGGGGGTCCGGGGAGCTGTTTTTT. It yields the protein CSGGGSGELFF.

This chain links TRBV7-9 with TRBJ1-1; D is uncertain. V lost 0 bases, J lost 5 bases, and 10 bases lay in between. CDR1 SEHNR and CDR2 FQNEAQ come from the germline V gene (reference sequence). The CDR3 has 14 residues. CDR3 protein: CASSLASVRTEAFF. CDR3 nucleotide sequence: TGTGCCAGCAGCTTAGCATCGGTACGGACTGAAGCTTTCTTT. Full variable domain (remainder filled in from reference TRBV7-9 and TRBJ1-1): DTGVSQNPRHKITKRGQNVTFRCDPISEHNRLYWYRQTLGQGPEFLTYFQNEAQLEKSRLLSDRFSAERPKGSFSTLEIQRTEQGDSAMYLCASSLASVRTEAFFGQGTRLTVV.

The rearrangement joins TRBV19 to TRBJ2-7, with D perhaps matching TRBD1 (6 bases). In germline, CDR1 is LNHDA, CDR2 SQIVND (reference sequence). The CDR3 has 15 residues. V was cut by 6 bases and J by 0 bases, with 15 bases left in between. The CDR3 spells CASRLGGSGSYEQYF. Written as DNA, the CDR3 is TGTGCCAGTAGACTTGGGGGCTCCGGCTCCTACGAGCAGTACTTC.

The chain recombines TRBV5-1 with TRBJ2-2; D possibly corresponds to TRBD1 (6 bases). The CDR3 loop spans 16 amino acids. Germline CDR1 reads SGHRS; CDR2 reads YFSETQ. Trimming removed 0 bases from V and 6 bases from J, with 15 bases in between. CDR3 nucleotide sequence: TGCGCCAGCAGCTTGGTAATCTACAGGGAACCCGGGGAGCTGTTTTTT. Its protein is CASSLVIYREPGELFF.